The clone carrying this T cell receptor beta chain has only one observation. Antigen unknown. V lost 3 bases and J 3 bases, leaving 10 bases between the germline ends. Germline values: CDR1 KGHDR, CDR2 SFDVKD. This CDR3 is 14 amino acids long. The data originate from a study of CD8+CD57+ T cells in acquired aplastic anemia. Whole-study results and caveats: Overlapping CD8+ CDR3 repertoires of patients and controls contained some 30 shared sequences.

CDR3 and TCR beta VDJ profiling relied on genomic DNA as the template. TCRdb recomputed calls from the reads with MiXCR, one row per CDR3 protein. The sample contains more than 250,000 distinct CDR3 sequences, 55% to 60% of which appear only once. The sequenced sample was sorted CD4+, CD8+, or CD8+CD57+ T cells (not recorded which) from PBMCs. The chain uses TRBV24-1 and TRBJ1-2; D perhaps matches TRBD1 (5 bases). The clonotype originates from a human donor with severe aplastic anemia or a healthy control (not recorded which). CDR3 amino acids: CATSDPRDYYGYTF. The CDR3 DNA sequence: TGTGCCACCAGTGATCCCCGGGACTACTATGGCTACACCTTC.